This passage covers 10 T cell receptor beta chains from one sample sequenced in a study of vaccination and CD4 T cells after COVID-19. Their antigens remain unidentified. The treatment is: roughly 11-day PBMC culture with coronavirus spike peptide pools or control peptides (ViraFEST assay). The Oncomine TCR Beta short-read assay was applied to DNA of cultured CD4+ T cells. Each CDR3 protein is one row after TCRdb ran MiXCR on the PCR reads. The sample shows about 20,000 distinct CDR3 sequences, roughly three fifths of them seen only once. What was sequenced was CD4+ T cells from blood, cultured in vitro. Receptors were obtained from a human donor who had recovered from COVID-19.

The rearrangement links TRBV10-3 to TRBJ2-3; tentative D call: TRBD1 (6 bases). The CDR3 spans 13 residues. The ends were cut back, 6 bases at V and 4 bases at J, with 11 bases in the middle. Germline loops: CDR1 ENHRY, CDR2 SYGVKD. As DNA, the CDR3 is TGTGCCATCAGGGGGACAAGCCCAGATACGCAGTATTTT. Protein sequence: CAIRGTSPDTQYF.

The chain links TRBV6-1 to TRBJ1-4; D is possibly TRBD1 (6 bases). The CDR3 sequence is 14 residues long. Trimming left V 6 bases short and J 7 bases short, with 15 bases between. Germline assignment: CDR1 MNHNS and CDR2 SASEGT. CDR3: CASRGRGIGEKLFF. Written as DNA, the CDR3 is TGTGCCAGCAGGGGAAGGGGGATAGGTGAAAAACTGTTTTTT.

The chain is built from TRBV6-5 and TRBJ2-7; D is uncertain. The CDR3 totals 16 residues. Germline-derived CDR1 and CDR2 are MNHEY and SVGAGI. The V gene lost 0 bases and the J gene lost 1 base, with 13 bases spanning the gap. The CDR3 region is CASSYSWVDNSYEQYF. For the CDR3, the DNA is TGTGCCAGCAGTTACTCGTGGGTTGACAATTCCTACGAGCAGTACTTC.

This clonotype was counted a few times. The chain couples TRBV19 to TRBJ1-6; possibly TRBD1 for D (6 bases). The length of the CDR3 is 16 residues. Trimming removed 5 bases from V and 7 bases from J, with 18 bases in between. Germline values: CDR1 LNHDA, CDR2 SQIVND (reference sequence). The CDR3 loop reads CASSPRQATRNSPLHF. The CDR3 DNA sequence: TGTGCCAGTAGTCCACGACAGGCCACAAGAAATTCACCCCTCCACTTT. The whole variable domain, filled in from reference TRBV19 and TRBJ1-6, reads DGGITQSPKYLFRKEGQNVTLSCEQNLNHDAMYWYRQDPGQGLRLIYYSQIVNDFQKGDIAEGYSVSREKKESFPLTVTSAQKNPTAFYLCASSPRQATRNSPLHFGNGTRLTVT.

The V gene is TRBV6-5, the J gene TRBJ2-6, with D possibly called TRBD1 or TRBD2 (5 bases each). With 2 bases removed from V and 4 bases from J, the gap between germline ends came to 15 bases. There are 17 residues in the CDR3. Germline assignment: CDR1 MNHEY and CDR2 SVGAGI. The CDR3: CASSYRGEGSGANVLTF. The DNA for the CDR3 is TGTGCCAGCAGTTACCGGGGCGAGGGGTCCGGGGCCAACGTCCTGACTTTC.

This clonotype appeared a few times. The CDR3 reads CASSPPGSGGPKDTQYF. The CDR3 DNA reads TGTGCCAGCAGCCCCCCCGGTAGCGGGGGGCCTAAAGATACGCAGTATTTT. The chain employs TRBV5-4 and TRBJ2-3; the match to TRBD2 covers 10 bases. J gave up 5 bases and V 4 bases, and 13 bases lay outside the gene matches. CDR1 is SGHNT and CDR2 is YYREEE in the germline V gene (reference sequence). The length of the CDR3 is 17 residues.

In its sample, this clonotype was seen a few times. This rearrangement joins TRBV27 to TRBJ2-3; no clear D gene. The CDR3 sequence is 13 residues long. CDR1 and CDR2 from the germline V gene are MNHEY and SMNVEV (reference sequence). V lost 5 bases and J 1 base, leaving 7 bases between the germline ends. The CDR3 bases are TGTGCCAGCAGTCCCTGGGGCACAGATACGCAGTATTTT. Translated, it gives CASSPWGTDTQYF.

CDR3 residues: CASSSLAERYEQYF. The CDR3 DNA reads TGTGCCAGCAGTTCTCTAGCGGAACGCTACGAGCAGTACTTC. The V gene is TRBV28, the J gene TRBJ2-7, with 7 nucleotides matching TRBD2. The CDR3 consists of 14 residues. CDR1 MDHEN and CDR2 SYDVKM come from the germline V gene. J lost 3 bases, V lost 4 bases, and 6 bases had no gene match. Based on the CDR3 plus reference TRBV28 and TRBJ2-7, the full variable domain is DVKVTQSSRYLVKRTGEKVFLECVQDMDHENMFWYRQDPGLGLRLIYFSYDVKMKEKGDIPEGYSVSREKKERFSLILESASTNQTSMYLCASSSLAERYEQYFGPGTRLTVT.

The rearrangement links TRBV28 to TRBJ2-3, with D possibly matching TRBD2 (6 bases). Germline CDR1 MDHEN, CDR2 SYDVKM. V was shortened by 5 bases and J by 5 bases, with 14 bases between the two germline ends. This CDR3 has 14 amino acids. The DNA for the CDR3 is TGTGCCAGCAGTGACCTGACTAGACTAGATACGCAGTATTTT. Protein sequence: CASSDLTRLDTQYF.

The J gene is TRBJ2-7, the V gene TRBV28; the D is unclear. Between the trimmed V and J ends, which lost 6 bases and 2 bases, there was a span of 17 bases. CDR3 length: 15 amino acids. Germline lookup yields CDR1 MDHEN and CDR2 SYDVKM. As DNA, the CDR3 is TGTGCCAGCAGGCCAGTTGGAGACGGAGCCTACGAGCAGTACTTC. Translating it yields CASRPVGDGAYEQYF. Drawing the rest from reference TRBV28 and TRBJ2-7, the complete variable domain is DVKVTQSSRYLVKRTGEKVFLECVQDMDHENMFWYRQDPGLGLRLIYFSYDVKMKEKGDIPEGYSVSREKKERFSLILESASTNQTSMYLCASRPVGDGAYEQYFGPGTRLTVT.